Given below is one T cell receptor (beta chain) in context. The sample comes from a study of PD-L1 blockade in urothelial cancer. Study summary: About 85% of the roughly 30 patients comprised males who had bladder-origin urothelial cancer.

Germline V gene lookup returns CDR1 SGHTA and CDR2 FQGNSA. J lost 1 base, V lost 4 bases, and 5 bases had no gene match. The CDR3 runs 16 residues. Regarding time point: peripheral blood 6 weeks after treatment start. Profiling relied on immunoSEQ multiplex PCR, and the TCRdb table lists in-frame clones only, not all of them. In the table there are around 120,000 clones, 80% to 90% of which are singletons. This TCR came from a man between 60 and 75 years old with urothelial cancer. The chain carries TRBV7-2 and TRBJ2-4, with 9 bases fitting TRBD2. The specimen comprised PBMCs, sampled around atezolizumab (anti-PD-L1) treatment. The CDR3 DNA reads as TGTGCCAGCAGCTCGGCGGGGGGGCTGGCCAAAAACATTCAGTACTTC. It specifies CASSSAGGLAKNIQYF.